This T cell receptor beta chain is from a study of cytomegalovirus exposure and HLA in healthy donors. Study background: From donors who were HLA-typed, an early data release held 70 million to 90 million unique TCRs. Notes on the study in general: As was reported, the HLA-A and HLA-B alleles of most subjects were accurately predicted from TCR beta sequences. Confirmation was obtained in vitro that a few CMV-associated chains are specific for CMV antigens.

This donor's record omits CMV serostatus. With respect to this clone: Its cognate antigen is unknown.

The PCR was carried out with 60 Vbeta primers and 13 Jbeta primers. Generated by immunoSEQ multiplex PCR, the TCRdb table keeps only in-frame clones and is missing some. The table has more than 130,000 clones, roughly 73% seen once; the top ten hold roughly an eighth. The sample consisted of PBMCs. The sequence came from a human donor in good health.

CDR3 nucleotides: TGTGCCAGCAGCTTAGTTGGACTAGTAAGCTTCAACTCCTACAATGAGCAGTTCTTC. The encoded protein is CASSLVGLVSFNSYNEQFF. The rearrangement uses TRBV7-9 and TRBJ2-1; 7 bases are shared with TRBD2. J was trimmed by 0 bases and V by 1 base; bases with no gene match: 12. The CDR3 totals 19 residues. Germline CDR1 is SEHNR and CDR2 is FQNEAQ (reference sequence).